This record covers a single T cell receptor beta chain. This record belongs to a study of blood T cell repertoires in COVID-19. Profiling relied on immunoSEQ multiplex PCR, and the TCRdb table lists in-frame clones only, not all of them. The sample contains under 350,000 clones, 70% to 90% of which appear only once. Trimming cost V 0 bases and J 4 bases, with 18 bases left between them. The CDR3 extends over 16 amino acids. The germline gives CDR1 SQVTM, CDR2 ANQGSEA. The receptor comes from a man between 18 and 29 years old with active or convalescent COVID-19. The sample was peripheral blood. This chain links TRBV29-1 with TRBJ1-2; tentative D call: TRBD1 (6 bases). CDR3: CSVEDPSGVVSYGYTF. The CDR3 nucleotides read TGCAGCGTTGAAGATCCCTCAGGGGTGGTCAGCTATGGCTACACCTTC.